The 8 T cell receptor beta chains presented below share a single source sample, sequenced in a study of blood T cells in healthy people across ages. It was with a sample-barcoded 5' primer and a J-beta primer mix that a second PCR of about 6 to 12 cycles was run. MiXCR, applied by TCRdb to the 5' RACE reads, yields one record per CDR3 protein. The table records hundreds of thousands of distinct CDR3 sequences, less than 60% of them present only once. Sequences were obtained from blood. The receptors come from an elderly man in good health.

This clonotype was counted a few times. For the CDR3, the DNA is TGCGCCAGCAGCTTGGAACAAAGGACAGGCCGTTACTCCTACGAGCAGTACTTC. This translates into CASSLEQRTGRYSYEQYF. The rearrangement joins TRBV5-1 to TRBJ2-7, with 7 bases that match TRBD1. With 0 bases clipped from V and 0 bases from J, the junction kept 12 bases outside the gene matches. Germline loops: CDR1 SGHRS, CDR2 YFSETQ. CDR3 length: 18 residues.

In this sample, this clonotype turned up a few times. The chain couples TRBV7-9 to TRBJ2-3; 10 positions agree with TRBD1. Germline lookup yields CDR1 SEHNR and CDR2 FQNEAQ (reference sequence). This CDR3 has 15 amino acids. Unmatched junction bases numbered 1, after V lost 1 base and J lost 3 bases. CDR3 DNA sequence: TGTGCCAGCAGCTTAGAGGGACAGGGGACAGATACGCAGTATTTT. This encodes CASSLEGQGTDTQYF. Complete variable domain (other parts from reference TRBV7-9 and TRBJ2-3): DTGVSQNPRHKITKRGQNVTFRCDPISEHNRLYWYRQTLGQGPEFLTYFQNEAQLEKSRLLSDRFSAERPKGSFSTLEIQRTEQGDSAMYLCASSLEGQGTDTQYFGPGTRLTVL.

The V call is TRBV29-1, the J call TRBJ1-1; tentatively, D is TRBD1 (6 bases). The CDR3 has 13 amino acids. With 7 bases removed from V and 1 base from J, the gap between germline ends came to 13 bases. Germline V CDR1 and CDR2: SQVTM, ANQGSEA. In nucleotides, the CDR3 is TGCAGCGCGATGGGACAAGGGAACACTGAAGCTTTCTTT. Protein product: CSAMGQGNTEAFF. The full variable domain, its missing parts supplied by reference TRBV29-1 and TRBJ1-1, is SAVISQKPSRDICQRGTSLTIQCQVDSQVTMMFWYRQQPGQSLTLIATANQGSEATYESGFVIDKFPISRPNLTFSTLTVSNMSPEDSSIYLCSAMGQGNTEAFFGQGTRLTVV.

This clonotype has a single count. The rearrangement links TRBV6-5 to TRBJ2-7, with 9 bases matching TRBD2. The germline gives CDR1 MNHEY, CDR2 SVGAGI. The V gene end was trimmed by 4 bases and the J gene end by 5 bases; junction bases not matched to a gene: 9. The CDR3 covers 15 residues. As DNA, the CDR3 is TGTGCCAGCAGTTCGACTAGCGGACCTTCCGACGAGCAGTACTTC. It encodes CASSSTSGPSDEQYF.

In the case of this clonotype: The junction differs from germline at one of its ends, possibly a read error. V gene TRBV18 combines with J gene TRBJ1-4, with D unclear. The CDR3 has 13 residues. Germline lookup yields CDR1 KGHSH and CDR2 LQKENI. This CDR3 is CASSTPGPQILFF. The CDR3 bases are TGTGCCAGCTCAACACCGGGCCCCCAAATCCTGTTTTTT.

The chain joins TRBV20-1 to TRBJ2-1; TRBD2 might be the D (6 bases). Germline values: CDR1 DFQATT, CDR2 SNEGSKA (reference sequence). V was clipped by 5 bases and J by 0 bases, with 20 bases between them. The CDR3 contains 17 residues. CDR3 sequence: CSAGLLPSASSYNEQFF. CDR3 nucleotides: TGCAGTGCTGGTTTACTCCCTAGCGCGAGCTCCTACAATGAGCAGTTCTTC.

This clonotype was seen only a few times. The J gene is TRBJ2-5, the V gene TRBV24-1, with D possibly matching TRBD2 (5 bases). Trimming shortened V by 4 bases and J by 0 bases, and 14 bases separated the two germline ends. The CDR3 length is 16 residues. Germline CDR1 is KGHDR and CDR2 is SFDVKD. CDR3 DNA sequence: TGTGCCACCAGTGAAGGAGGCAGGAGATACCAAGAGACCCAGTACTTC. Translated: CATSEGGRRYQETQYF.

This clonotype has just a few counts. This chain joins TRBV28 and TRBJ2-3; TRBD2 aligns across 14 bases. CDR3 length: 17 residues. Germline values: CDR1 MDHEN, CDR2 SYDVKM. V shed 1 base and J 8 bases; nucleotides not matched to a gene: 8. CDR3 sequence reads: CASSLSRLAGGRVTQYF. CDR3 nucleotide sequence: TGTGCCAGCAGTTTATCCCGACTAGCGGGGGGGCGAGTTACGCAGTATTTT.